The sequence of this T cell receptor (beta chain) was determined in a study of CD8+ T cells in alopecia areata. The CDR3 is 13 amino acids. Trimming pared 4 bases from V and 1 base from J, leaving 8 bases between. Per the germline V gene, CDR1 is SGHRS and CDR2 is YFSETQ. RNA, once extracted, was reverse transcribed into cDNA for use as the sequencing template. Only in-frame clones appear in the TCRdb table, and some are missing; sequencing was by immunoSEQ multiplex PCR. The sample has roughly 200,000 clones, roughly two fifths seen once; the top ten hold roughly 0.45%. This clone was counted between two and nine times. Treatment given: oral pan-JAK inhibitor, 5-10 mg twice daily.

Sequenced material: CD4+ T cells sorted from blood, taken between weeks 30 and 35, from a patient treated with tofacitinib. The chain carries TRBV5-1 and TRBJ1-1; D is ambiguous. This sequence was found in a human donor with alopecia areata. CDR3 DNA sequence: TGCGCCAGCAGCGCCAGAACGAACACTGAAGCTTTCTTT. Protein sequence: CASSARTNTEAFF.